These 29 T cell receptor beta chains were sequenced from one sample in a study of blood T cell repertoires in COVID-19. Repertoires were generated with immunoSEQ multiplex PCR, while TCRdb's copy carries only in-frame clones and drops some. Of around 390,000 clones listed, around nine tenths are singletons. What was sequenced was PBMCs or T cells enriched from blood (not recorded which). Receptor source: a woman aged 50 to 65 who had recovered from COVID-19.

The chain links TRBV28 to TRBJ1-4, with 8 bases identical to TRBD1. Germline loops: CDR1 MDHEN, CDR2 SYDVKM. V lost 5 bases, J lost 4 bases, and 9 bases stayed unmatched. The CDR3 loop spans 16 amino acids. CDR3 sequence reads: CASSPWTGRVNEKLFF. The CDR3 coding sequence is TGTGCCAGCAGTCCTTGGACAGGGAGAGTTAATGAAAAACTGTTTTTT. The complete variable domain, with remaining parts taken from reference TRBV28 and TRBJ1-4, reads DVKVTQSSRYLVKRTGEKVFLECVQDMDHENMFWYRQDPGLGLRLIYFSYDVKMKEKGDIPEGYSVSREKKERFSLILESASTNQTSMYLCASSPWTGRVNEKLFFGSGTQLSVL.

This chain links TRBV7-2 with TRBJ2-1; D ambiguous. This CDR3 is built from 11 residues. Trimming pared 4 bases from V and 11 bases from J, leaving 9 bases between. The germline CDR1 and CDR2 sequences are SGHTA and FQGNSA. The CDR3 DNA follows: TGTGCCAGCAGCTCAGTTTCGCAGCAGTTCTTC. It is translated as CASSSVSQQFF.

The DNA for the CDR3 is TGTGCCAGCAGCGTAGCAGGGATTCCTAATGAAAAACTGTTTTTT. It translates to CASSVAGIPNEKLFF. The chain employs TRBV9 and TRBJ1-4, with a weak D call TRBD1 (5 bases). The V gene lost 0 bases and the J gene lost 3 bases, with 9 bases spanning the gap. Germline assignment: CDR1 SGDLS and CDR2 YYNGEE. The CDR3 loop spans 15 amino acids.

This chain joins TRBV7-2 and TRBJ1-2, with 8 bases lining up with TRBD1. Trimming at V came to 6 bases and at J to 7 bases, leaving 7 bases not matched to a gene. The CDR3 sequence is 13 residues long. Looked up from germline, CDR1 is SGHTA and CDR2 is FQGNSA. The CDR3 DNA reads TGTGCCAGCAGGACGGGGCAGGGGGCTGGCTACACCTTC. This sequence encodes CASRTGQGAGYTF.

The rearrangement uses TRBV5-1 and TRBJ2-3; D possibly corresponds to TRBD1 (6 bases). Trimming removed 4 bases from V and 0 bases from J, with 15 bases in between. The germline V gene encodes CDR1 SGHRS and CDR2 YFSETQ. This CDR3 is 16 amino acids long. CDR3: CASSPPDSSSTDTQYF. The CDR3 region has the DNA TGCGCCAGCAGCCCGCCGGACAGTTCTAGCACAGATACGCAGTATTTT.

Remarks on this clone: This same CDR3 is encoded by further DNA sequences in the sample. J is TRBJ2-3 and V is TRBV9; a possible D gene is TRBD2 (7 bases). Trimming removed 0 bases from V and 0 bases from J, with 8 bases in between. This CDR3 contains 15 residues. CDR1 and CDR2 (germline): SGDLS, YYNGEE. The CDR3 DNA reads as TGTGCCAGCAGCGTAGCGGGGGGCAGCACAGATACGCAGTATTTT. It codes for CASSVAGGSTDTQYF.

Only a few counts were recorded for this clone. The chain employs TRBV4-1 and TRBJ2-2, with TRBD1 identical over 10 bases. CDR3 length: 16 amino acids. Germline CDR1 reads MGHRA; CDR2 reads YSYEKL. Trimming removed 4 bases from V and 5 bases from J; junction bases left unmatched: 7. The CDR3 here is CASSPDRGRETGELFF. Written as DNA, the CDR3 is TGCGCCAGCAGCCCAGACAGGGGGCGGGAGACCGGGGAGCTGTTTTTT.

J is TRBJ1-3 and V is TRBV15, with D possibly being TRBD1 (5 bases). The length of the CDR3 is 16 residues. V lost 1 base and J lost 0, with 10 bases in between. CDR1 and CDR2 (germline): LNHNV, YYDKDF (reference sequence). CDR3 in DNA: TGTGCCACCAGCAGAGGACAGTTCGGCTCTGGAAACACCATATATTTT. This encodes CATSRGQFGSGNTIYF. The full variable domain, its missing parts supplied by reference TRBV15 and TRBJ1-3, is DAMVIQNPRYQVTQFGKPVTLSCSQTLNHNVMYWYQQKSSQAPKLLFHYYDKDFNNEADTPDNFQSRRPNTSFCFLDIRSPGLGDTAMYLCATSRGQFGSGNTIYFGEGSWLTVV.

V and J are TRBV19 and TRBJ1-1, with 12 bases matching TRBD1. CDR1 is LNHDA and CDR2 is SQIVND in the germline V gene (reference sequence). Trimming took 6 bases from V and 8 from J; bases not matched to a gene: 10. CDR3 length: 15 amino acids. CDR3 coding DNA: TGTGCCAGTAGCCCGTTGGGACAGGGGGCCCTCGAAGCTTTCTTT. It codes for CASSPLGQGALEAFF.

This chain connects TRBV2 to TRBJ1-4, with TRBD1 identical over 7 bases. CDR1 and CDR2 (germline): SNHLY, FYNNEI. Trimming at V came to 5 bases and at J to 3 bases, leaving 9 bases not matched to a gene. This CDR3 contains 16 residues. The CDR3 nucleotides read TGTGCCAGCAGTTGGGATGACAGGGATGCTAATGAAAAACTGTTTTTT. It codes for CASSWDDRDANEKLFF. Combining the CDR3 with reference TRBV2 and TRBJ1-4 gives the whole variable domain EPEVTQTPSHQVTQMGQEVILRCVPISNHLYFYWYRQILGQKVEFLVSFYNNEISEKSEIFDDQFSVERPDGSNFTLKIRSTKLEDSAMYFCASSWDDRDANEKLFFGSGTQLSVL.

This chain connects TRBV2 to TRBJ1-6, with 7 bases that match TRBD1. This CDR3 region has 13 residues. Per germline, CDR1 SNHLY and CDR2 FYNNEI. Trimming cost V 6 bases and J 10 bases; bases outside gene matches: 6. The CDR3 region has the DNA TGTGCCAGCAGCGGACAGGAGTCCTCACCCCTCCACTTT. This sequence encodes CASSGQESSPLHF.

J is TRBJ2-2 and V is TRBV2; 9 bases are shared with TRBD1. This CDR3 spans 16 amino acids. Trimming took 7 bases from V and 0 from J; bases not matched to a gene: 6. Germline V gives CDR1 SNHLY, CDR2 FYNNEI. The CDR3, as DNA: TGTGCCAGCATACTGGACAGGGGCGCGAACACCGGGGAGCTGTTTTTT. This translates into CASILDRGANTGELFF.

The V call is TRBV4-1, the J call TRBJ1-4, with no clear D. The V end was cut by 5 bases, the J end by 4 bases, with 17 bases between. Germline-derived CDR1 and CDR2 are MGHRA and YSYEKL. This CDR3 has 16 amino acids. The CDR3 nucleotides are TGCGCCAGCAGCACCCAAGGACTGCAACGTAATGAAAAACTGTTTTTT. Protein: CASSTQGLQRNEKLFF.

The chain has TRBV9 and TRBJ2-2; TRBD1 agrees at 7 bases. The V segment lost 0 bases and the J segment 0 bases; nucleotides outside the gene matches: 11. The germline gives CDR1 SGDLS, CDR2 YYNGEE. The CDR3 extends over 19 amino acids. In DNA, the CDR3 is TGTGCCAGCAGCGTAGCTACGATGGTCAGGGGGACGAACACCGGGGAGCTGTTTTTT. Its translation is CASSVATMVRGTNTGELFF.

This clone is a singleton in its sample. The chain combines TRBV6-5 with TRBJ1-2; D may be TRBD1 (6 bases). V was cut by 7 bases and J by 8 bases, with 20 bases left in between. The CDR3 sequence is 14 residues long. Germline CDR1 reads MNHEY; CDR2 reads SVGAGI. This chain's CDR3 is CASNIGSGAWGYTF. The CDR3 bases are TGTGCCAGCAACATAGGGTCAGGGGCCTGGGGCTACACCTTC.

CDR3 sequence reads: CASSARGGPSNQPQHF. The CDR3 DNA follows: TGTGCCAGCAGCGCAAGGGGGGGGCCCAGCAATCAGCCCCAGCATTTT. The rearrangement links TRBV9 to TRBJ1-5; D might be TRBD1 (6 bases). Trimming cost V 3 bases and J 1 base, with 14 bases left between them. CDR1 is SGDLS and CDR2 is YYNGEE in the germline V gene. The CDR3 spans 16 residues.

In nucleotides, the CDR3 is TGTGCCAGCTCCCTCGGGACAGGGGGCGGGGGCACTGAAGCTTTCTTT. This translates into CASSLGTGGGGTEAFF. The chain uses TRBV18 and TRBJ1-1; 12 bases line up with TRBD1. The V gene end was trimmed by 6 bases and the J gene end by 4 bases; junction bases not matched to a gene: 9. Germline loops: CDR1 KGHSH, CDR2 LQKENI. CDR3 length equals 16 residues.

The gene calls are TRBV11-3 and TRBJ2-2, with 7 bases fitting TRBD1. Losses at the gene ends were 6 bases for V and 7 bases for J; bases not matched to a gene: 8. This CDR3 comprises 14 residues. Germline V gives CDR1 SGHNT, CDR2 YENEEA. The CDR3 DNA follows: TGTGCCAGCAGTTCTACAGGGGATCACGGGGAGCTGTTTTTT. This translates into CASSSTGDHGELFF.

This chain uses TRBV5-1 with TRBJ2-4; 15 bases agree with TRBD2. There are 15 residues in the CDR3. From germline, CDR1 is SGHRS and CDR2 YFSETQ. V gave up 9 bases and J gave up 7 bases; unmatched junction bases: 8. The CDR3 DNA is TGCGCCATCGGGACTAGCGGGGGGAGTAGTAACATTCAGTACTTC. Translated: CAIGTSGGSSNIQYF.

This chain joins TRBV7-2 and TRBJ1-6, with D possibly being TRBD1 (5 bases). V shed 10 bases and J shed 6 bases, with 13 bases lying between them. The germline CDR1 and CDR2 sequences are SGHTA and FQGNSA. This CDR3 spans 13 amino acids. CDR3 amino acids: CATSGLTNSPLHF. CDR3 bases: TGTGCCACCTCGGGACTAACTAATTCACCCCTCCACTTT.

This chain links TRBV29-1 with TRBJ2-6; no firm D call. Trimming left V 7 bases short and J 4 bases short, with 11 bases between. The CDR3 has 13 residues. Per the germline V gene, CDR1 is SQVTM and CDR2 is ANQGSEA. DNA for the CDR3: TGCAGCGCTGCCAGTTCAGGGGCCAACGTCCTGACTTTC. Translated, it gives CSAASSGANVLTF.

V usage is TRBV6-2 or TRBV6-3 and J usage is TRBJ1-6; TRBD1 is a possible D gene (6 bases). The length of the CDR3 is 18 residues. The germline V gene has CDR1 MNHEY and CDR2 SVGEGT. Trimming removed 2 bases at V and 0 bases at J, with 14 bases between. In DNA, the CDR3 is TGTGCCAGCAGTTACGCGGACAGCTCTAGCTCCTATAATTCACCCCTCCACTTT. Residues: CASSYADSSSSYNSPLHF.

The CDR3: CASSDRIGDGYTF. DNA of the CDR3: TGTGCCAGCAGTGACAGGATTGGGGATGGCTACACCTTC. V and J are TRBV12-3 or TRBV12-4 and TRBJ1-2; D perhaps matches TRBD1 (6 bases). The CDR3 consists of 13 residues. V gave up 5 bases and J gave up 6 bases, with 13 bases separating them.

The sample holds one count of this clone. The rearrangement links TRBV28 to TRBJ1-4; 7 nucleotides agree with TRBD1. CDR1 is MDHEN and CDR2 is SYDVKM in the germline V gene. The CDR3 has 15 amino acids. Germline trimming cut 5 bases from V and 6 bases from J; bases unmatched to any gene: 9. CDR3 bases: TGTGCCAGCAGTAATTCGGGGACAGCTTATGAAAAACTGTTTTTT. This gives the protein CASSNSGTAYEKLFF.

This clone was detected once. The V gene is TRBV10-3, the J gene TRBJ1-1; tentatively, D is TRBD1 (6 bases). Germline CDR1 reads ENHRY; CDR2 reads SYGVKD. Trimming took 0 bases from V and 4 from J, leaving 12 bases between them. The CDR3 spans 15 residues. The CDR3 DNA sequence: TGTGCCATCAGTGAGTCTTACAGGGTGGGCACTGAAGCTTTCTTT. Encoded protein: CAISESYRVGTEAFF.

V gene TRBV18 combines with J gene TRBJ1-5, with 7 positions matching TRBD1. The junction had 10 bases not matched to a gene; V was cut back by 3 bases and J by 5 bases. Germline values: CDR1 KGHSH, CDR2 LQKENI. CDR3 length: 16 amino acids. Here the CDR3 DNA reads TGTGCCAGCTCACCCCCGGATACAGGGGTACATCAGCCCCAGCATTTT. Amino acids: CASSPPDTGVHQPQHF.

V gene TRBV3-1 (or the pseudogene TRBV3-2) combines with J gene TRBJ1-3; D is undetermined. Trimming removed 2 bases at V and 0 bases at J, with 17 bases between. From germline, CDR1 is LGHDT and CDR2 YNNKEL (reference sequence). The CDR3 extends over 18 amino acids. The CDR3 spells CASSQRSGSAVSGNTIYF. Here the CDR3 DNA reads TGTGCCAGCAGCCAACGGAGTGGCAGTGCTGTCTCTGGAAACACCATATATTTT.

This chain uses TRBV6-5 with TRBJ1-6, with 7 bases lining up with TRBD1. The V gene end was trimmed by 10 bases and the J gene end by 9 bases; junction bases not matched to a gene: 9. CDR1 is MNHEY and CDR2 is SVGAGI in the germline V gene. This CDR3 contains 13 residues. The CDR3 is CATRISGGSPLHF. Here the CDR3 DNA reads TGTGCCACCCGGATCTCAGGGGGTTCACCCCTCCACTTT.

This clone showed up just once. This sequence joins TRBV27 and TRBJ1-1; no reliable D call. V was shortened by 6 bases and J by 1 base, with 21 bases between the two germline ends. Germline CDR1 MNHEY, CDR2 SMNVEV (reference sequence). The CDR3 loop spans 17 amino acids. Here the CDR3 reads CASRTYDVSSRNTEAFF. The DNA for the CDR3 is TGTGCCAGCAGGACCTACGACGTGTCTAGTAGGAACACTGAAGCTTTCTTT.